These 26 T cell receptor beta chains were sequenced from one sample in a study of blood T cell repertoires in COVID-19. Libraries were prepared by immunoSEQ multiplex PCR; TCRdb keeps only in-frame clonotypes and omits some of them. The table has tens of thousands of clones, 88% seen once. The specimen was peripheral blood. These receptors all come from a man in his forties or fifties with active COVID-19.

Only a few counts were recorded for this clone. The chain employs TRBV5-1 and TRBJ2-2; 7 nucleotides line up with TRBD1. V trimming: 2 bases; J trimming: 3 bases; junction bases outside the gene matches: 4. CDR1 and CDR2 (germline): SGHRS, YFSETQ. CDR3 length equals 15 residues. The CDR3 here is CASSFHRGDTGELFF. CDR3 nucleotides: TGCGCCAGCAGCTTCCACAGGGGTGACACCGGGGAGCTGTTTTTT.

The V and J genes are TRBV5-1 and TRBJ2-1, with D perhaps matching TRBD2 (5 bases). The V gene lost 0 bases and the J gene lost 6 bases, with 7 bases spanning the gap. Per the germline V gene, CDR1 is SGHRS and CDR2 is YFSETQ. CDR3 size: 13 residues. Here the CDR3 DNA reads TGCGCCAGCAGCTTGGGTAGCGCCAATGAGCAGTTCTTC. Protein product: CASSLGSANEQFF.

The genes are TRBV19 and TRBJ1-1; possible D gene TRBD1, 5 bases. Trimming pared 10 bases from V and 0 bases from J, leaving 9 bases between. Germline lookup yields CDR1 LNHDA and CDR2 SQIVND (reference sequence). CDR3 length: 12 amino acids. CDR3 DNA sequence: TGTGCCACCTCGACAGTGAACACTGAAGCTTTCTTT. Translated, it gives CATSTVNTEAFF. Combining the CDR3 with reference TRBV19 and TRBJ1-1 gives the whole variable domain DGGITQSPKYLFRKEGQNVTLSCEQNLNHDAMYWYRQDPGQGLRLIYYSQIVNDFQKGDIAEGYSVSREKKESFPLTVTSAQKNPTAFYLCATSTVNTEAFFGQGTRLTVV.

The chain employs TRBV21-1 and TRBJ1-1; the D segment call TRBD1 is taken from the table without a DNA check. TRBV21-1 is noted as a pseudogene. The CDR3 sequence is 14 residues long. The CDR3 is CASGARGLNTEAFF. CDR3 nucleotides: TGTGCCAGCGGGGCCAGGGGGCTGAACACTGAAGCTTTCTTT.

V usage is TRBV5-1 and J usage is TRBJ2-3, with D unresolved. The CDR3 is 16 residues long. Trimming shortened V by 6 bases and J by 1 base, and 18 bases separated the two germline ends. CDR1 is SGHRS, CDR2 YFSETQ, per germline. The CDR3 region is CASTPGYLVGTDTQYF. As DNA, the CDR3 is TGCGCCAGCACCCCCGGCTACCTAGTAGGCACAGATACGCAGTATTTT.

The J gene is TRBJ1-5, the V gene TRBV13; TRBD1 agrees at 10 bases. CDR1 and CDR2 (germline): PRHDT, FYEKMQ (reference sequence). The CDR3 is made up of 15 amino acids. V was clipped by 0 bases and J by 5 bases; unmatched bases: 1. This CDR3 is CASSLGGQGHQPQHF. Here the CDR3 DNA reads TGTGCCAGCAGCTTAGGGGGACAGGGGCATCAGCCCCAGCATTTT.

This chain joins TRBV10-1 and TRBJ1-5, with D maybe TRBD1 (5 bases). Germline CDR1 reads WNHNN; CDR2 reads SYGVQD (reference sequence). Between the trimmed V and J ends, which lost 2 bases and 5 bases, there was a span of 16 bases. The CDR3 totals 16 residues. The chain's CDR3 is CASSEKGADGYQPQHF. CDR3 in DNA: TGCGCCAGCAGTGAGAAAGGGGCAGACGGTTATCAGCCCCAGCATTTT.

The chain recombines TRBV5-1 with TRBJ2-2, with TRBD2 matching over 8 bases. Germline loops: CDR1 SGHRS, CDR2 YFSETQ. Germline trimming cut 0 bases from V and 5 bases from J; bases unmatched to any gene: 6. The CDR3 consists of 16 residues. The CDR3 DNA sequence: TGCGCCAGCAGCTTGGAAGCGGGAGTGGGGACCGGGGAGCTGTTTTTT. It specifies CASSLEAGVGTGELFF.

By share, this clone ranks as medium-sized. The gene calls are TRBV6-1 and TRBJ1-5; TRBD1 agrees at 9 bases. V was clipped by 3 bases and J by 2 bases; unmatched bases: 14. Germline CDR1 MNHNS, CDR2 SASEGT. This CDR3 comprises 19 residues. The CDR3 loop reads CASSDQPGQGWKRNQPQHF. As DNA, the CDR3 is TGTGCCAGCAGTGATCAACCGGGACAGGGTTGGAAGCGCAATCAGCCCCAGCATTTT.

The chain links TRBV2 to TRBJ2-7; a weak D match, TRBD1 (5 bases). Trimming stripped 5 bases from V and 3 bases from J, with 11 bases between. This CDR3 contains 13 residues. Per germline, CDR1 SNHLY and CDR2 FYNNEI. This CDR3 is CASSYDSLYEQYF. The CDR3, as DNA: TGTGCCAGCAGTTACGACAGCCTCTACGAGCAGTACTTC.

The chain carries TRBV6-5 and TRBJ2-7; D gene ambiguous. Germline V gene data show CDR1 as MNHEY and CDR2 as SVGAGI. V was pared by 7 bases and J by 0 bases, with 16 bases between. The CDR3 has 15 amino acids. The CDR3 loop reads CASTPEPTNSYEQYF. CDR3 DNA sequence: TGTGCCAGCACCCCCGAGCCCACTAACTCCTACGAGCAGTACTTC.

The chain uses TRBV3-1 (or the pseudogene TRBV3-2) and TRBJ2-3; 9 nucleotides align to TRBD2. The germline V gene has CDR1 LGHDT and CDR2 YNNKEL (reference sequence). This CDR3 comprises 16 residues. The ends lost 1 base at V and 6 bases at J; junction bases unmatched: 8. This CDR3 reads CASSQGMRGGRDTQYF. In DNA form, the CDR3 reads TGTGCCAGCAGCCAAGGGATGCGGGGGGGACGGGATACGCAGTATTTT.

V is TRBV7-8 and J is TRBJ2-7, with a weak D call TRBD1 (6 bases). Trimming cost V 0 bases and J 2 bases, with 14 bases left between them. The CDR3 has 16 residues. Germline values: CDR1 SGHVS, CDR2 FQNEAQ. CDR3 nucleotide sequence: TGTGCCAGCAGCTTAGCTAACCAGGGGTCCCCCTACGAGCAGTACTTC. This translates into CASSLANQGSPYEQYF.

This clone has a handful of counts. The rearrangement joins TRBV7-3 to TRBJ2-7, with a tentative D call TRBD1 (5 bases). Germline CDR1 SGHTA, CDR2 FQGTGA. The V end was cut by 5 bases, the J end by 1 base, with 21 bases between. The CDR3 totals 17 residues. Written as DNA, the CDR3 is TGTGCCAGCAGCGAAGCAGGGCCCGGTGCCGGGTCCTACGAGCAGTACTTC. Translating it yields CASSEAGPGAGSYEQYF.

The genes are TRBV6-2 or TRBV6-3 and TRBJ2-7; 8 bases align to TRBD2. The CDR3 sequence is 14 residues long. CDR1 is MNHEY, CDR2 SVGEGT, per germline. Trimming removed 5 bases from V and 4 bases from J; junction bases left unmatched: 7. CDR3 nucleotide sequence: TGTGCCAGCAGTCTGAGCGGGAGCGGGTACGAGCAGTACTTC. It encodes CASSLSGSGYEQYF.

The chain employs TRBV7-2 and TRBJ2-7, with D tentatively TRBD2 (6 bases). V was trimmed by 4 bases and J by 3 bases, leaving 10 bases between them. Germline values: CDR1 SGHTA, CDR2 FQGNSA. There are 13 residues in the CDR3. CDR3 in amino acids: CASSSGVDYEQYF. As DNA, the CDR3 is TGTGCCAGCAGCTCGGGGGTGGACTACGAGCAGTACTTC.

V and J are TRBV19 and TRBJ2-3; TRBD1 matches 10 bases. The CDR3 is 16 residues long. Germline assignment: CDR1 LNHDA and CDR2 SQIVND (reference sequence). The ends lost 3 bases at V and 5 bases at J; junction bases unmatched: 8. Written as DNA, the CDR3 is TGTGCCAGTAGTATTCGACCCGGGACAGGGGTAGATACGCAGTATTTT. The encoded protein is CASSIRPGTGVDTQYF.

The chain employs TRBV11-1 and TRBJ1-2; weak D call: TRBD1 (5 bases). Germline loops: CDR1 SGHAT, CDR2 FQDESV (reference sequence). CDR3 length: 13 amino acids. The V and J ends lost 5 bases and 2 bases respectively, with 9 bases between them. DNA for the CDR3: TGTGCCAGCAGCGGAGGGGTCAACTATGGCTACACCTTC. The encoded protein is CASSGGVNYGYTF.

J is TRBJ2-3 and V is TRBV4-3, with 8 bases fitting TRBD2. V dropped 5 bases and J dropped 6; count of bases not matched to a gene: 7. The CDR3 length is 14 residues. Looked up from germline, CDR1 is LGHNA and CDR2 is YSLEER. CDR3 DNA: TGCGCCAGCAGCTCTACGGGGGGGCCCGATACGCAGTATTTT. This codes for CASSSTGGPDTQYF.

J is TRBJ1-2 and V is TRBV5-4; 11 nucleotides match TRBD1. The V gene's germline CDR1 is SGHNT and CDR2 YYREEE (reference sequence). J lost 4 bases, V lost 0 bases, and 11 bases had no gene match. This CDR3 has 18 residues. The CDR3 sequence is CASSLVILAGTGGYGYTF. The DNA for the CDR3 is TGTGCCAGCAGCTTGGTTATATTGGCCGGGACAGGGGGCTATGGCTACACCTTC.

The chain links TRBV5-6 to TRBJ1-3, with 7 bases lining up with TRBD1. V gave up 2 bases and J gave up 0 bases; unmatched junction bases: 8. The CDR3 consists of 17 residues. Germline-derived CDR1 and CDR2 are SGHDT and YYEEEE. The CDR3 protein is CASSFWTGTTSGNTIYF. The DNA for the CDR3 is TGTGCCAGCAGCTTCTGGACAGGAACGACCTCTGGAAACACCATATATTTT. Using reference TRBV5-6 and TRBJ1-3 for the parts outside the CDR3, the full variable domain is DAGVTQSPTHLIKTRGQQVTLRCSPKSGHDTVSWYQQALGQGPQFIFQYYEEEERQRGNFPDRFSGHQFPNYSSELNVNALLLGDSALYLCASSFWTGTTSGNTIYFGEGSWLTVV.

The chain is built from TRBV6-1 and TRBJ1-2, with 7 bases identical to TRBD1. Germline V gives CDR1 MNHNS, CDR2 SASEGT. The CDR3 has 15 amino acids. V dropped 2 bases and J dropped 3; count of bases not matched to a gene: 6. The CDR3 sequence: CASSEHPRGDYGYTF. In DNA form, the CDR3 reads TGTGCCAGCAGTGAACACCCCAGGGGGGACTATGGCTACACCTTC.

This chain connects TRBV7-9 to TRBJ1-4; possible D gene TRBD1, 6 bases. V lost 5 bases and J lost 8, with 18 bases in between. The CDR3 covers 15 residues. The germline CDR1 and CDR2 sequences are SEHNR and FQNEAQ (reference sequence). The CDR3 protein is CASSAREGEGEKLFF. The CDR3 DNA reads TGTGCCAGCAGCGCCAGGGAGGGGGAAGGCGAAAAACTGTTTTTT.

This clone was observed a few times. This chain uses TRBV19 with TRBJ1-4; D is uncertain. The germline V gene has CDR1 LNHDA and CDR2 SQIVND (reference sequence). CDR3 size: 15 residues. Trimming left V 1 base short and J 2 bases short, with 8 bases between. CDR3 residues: CASSIGEGTNEKLFF. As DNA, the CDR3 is TGTGCCAGTAGTATAGGCGAGGGCACTAATGAAAAACTGTTTTTT.

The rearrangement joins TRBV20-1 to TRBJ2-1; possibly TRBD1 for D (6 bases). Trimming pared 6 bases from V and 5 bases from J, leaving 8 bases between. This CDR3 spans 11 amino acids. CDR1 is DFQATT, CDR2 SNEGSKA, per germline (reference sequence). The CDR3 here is CSARTDNEQFF. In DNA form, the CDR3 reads TGCAGTGCCCGGACAGACAATGAGCAGTTCTTC.

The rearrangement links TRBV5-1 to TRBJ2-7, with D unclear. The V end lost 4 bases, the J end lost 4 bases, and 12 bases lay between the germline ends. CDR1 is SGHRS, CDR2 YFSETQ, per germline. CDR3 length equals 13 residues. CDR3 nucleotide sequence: TGCGCCAGCAGCACGCCACAAAATTACGAGCAGTACTTC. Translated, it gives CASSTPQNYEQYF.